A single sample gave rise to the 29 T cell receptor beta chains below, sequenced in a study of cytomegalovirus exposure and HLA in healthy donors. Use of 60 Vbeta and 13 Jbeta primers characterized the PCR. The assay was immunoSEQ multiplex PCR, and TCRdb's table has in-frame clones only and misses some. The data hold about 130,000 clones, with around 80% observed a single time. Sequencing was performed on PBMCs. Receptor source: a young woman in good health and CMV-seropositive.

The chain couples TRBV6-1 to TRBJ1-1; 11 nucleotides match TRBD1. Looked up from germline, CDR1 is MNHNS and CDR2 is SASEGT. The CDR3 contains 17 residues. Germline trimming cut 3 bases from V and 0 bases from J; bases unmatched to any gene: 6. CDR3 DNA sequence: TGTGCCAGCAGTGAGAGGGGGACAGGGGGGCTGAACACTGAAGCTTTCTTT. It encodes CASSERGTGGLNTEAFF.

The chain joins TRBV2 to TRBJ2-3; D is ambiguous. Trimming left V 5 bases short and J 1 base short, with 4 bases between. The CDR3 loop spans 12 amino acids. CDR1 and CDR2 from the germline V gene are SNHLY and FYNNEI. CDR3 DNA: TGTGCCAGCAGTCGGGGCACAGATACGCAGTATTTT. It translates to CASSRGTDTQYF. Variable domain in full (rest from reference TRBV2 and TRBJ2-3): EPEVTQTPSHQVTQMGQEVILRCVPISNHLYFYWYRQILGQKVEFLVSFYNNEISEKSEIFDDQFSVERPDGSNFTLKIRSTKLEDSAMYFCASSRGTDTQYFGPGTRLTVL.

This chain uses TRBV30 with TRBJ1-5; TRBD1 agrees at 7 bases. J lost 3 bases, V lost 3 bases, and 8 bases had no gene match. Germline loops: CDR1 GTSNPN, CDR2 SVGIG (reference sequence). The CDR3 consists of 15 residues. CDR3 DNA sequence: TGTGCCTGGAGAGAAAAGGGACAGTACAATCAGCCCCAGCATTTT. Encoded protein: CAWREKGQYNQPQHF.

J is TRBJ2-1 and V is TRBV7-2; 13 nucleotides align to TRBD2. Germline V lookup: CDR1 SGHTA, CDR2 FQGNSA. With 5 bases clipped from V and 6 bases from J, the junction kept 7 bases outside the gene matches. This CDR3 spans 16 amino acids. The CDR3 sequence: CASSPGRLAGGNEQFF. The CDR3 nucleotides are TGTGCCAGCAGCCCAGGGCGACTAGCGGGGGGCAATGAGCAGTTCTTC.

The rearrangement uses TRBV10-1 and TRBJ1-2; D ambiguous. CDR3 length equals 13 residues. The V end lost 4 bases, the J end lost 5 bases, and 11 bases lay between the germline ends. The V gene's germline CDR1 is WNHNN and CDR2 SYGVQD (reference sequence). The CDR3, as DNA: TGCGCCAGCAGTGTAGACCGAGGGTATGGCTACACCTTC. Amino acid sequence: CASSVDRGYGYTF.

CDR3 nucleotide sequence: TGCAGTGCTAGTTCCGTCAGAAAACTGTTTTTT. Its translation: CSASSVRKLFF. The J gene is TRBJ1-4, the V gene TRBV20-1; D uncertain. CDR1 and CDR2 from the germline V gene are DFQATT and SNEGSKA (reference sequence). The CDR3 spans 11 residues. Trimming shortened V by 3 bases and J by 10 bases, and 9 bases separated the two germline ends.

V is TRBV6-1 and J is TRBJ2-5; 7 nucleotides match TRBD2. The trim removed 7 bases at V and 2 bases at J, leaving 7 bases unmatched. The CDR3 runs 14 residues. Per germline, CDR1 MNHNS and CDR2 SASEGT. The CDR3 bases are TGTGCCAGCATCCTCGGAGCGGGGCAAGAGACCCAGTACTTC. Translation: CASILGAGQETQYF.

J is TRBJ2-7 and V is TRBV28; the match to TRBD1 covers 8 bases. CDR1 and CDR2 from the germline V gene are MDHEN and SYDVKM. V was clipped by 6 bases and J by 5 bases; unmatched bases: 6. This CDR3 has 13 residues. The CDR3 coding sequence is TGTGCCAGCAGGCCCCAGGGGGCCCACGAGCAGTACTTC. Translated: CASRPQGAHEQYF.

The chain links TRBV5-1 to TRBJ2-5; 8 nucleotides match TRBD2. The CDR3 totals 15 residues. CDR1 and CDR2 from the germline V gene are SGHRS and YFSETQ. V lost 7 bases to trimming and J lost 0 bases; unmatched junction nucleotides: 8. The chain's CDR3 is CASAYRGGNQETQYF. In DNA, the CDR3 is TGCGCCAGCGCCTATCGCGGGGGGAACCAAGAGACCCAGTACTTC.

The chain carries TRBV6-5 and TRBJ2-7; D may be TRBD2 (6 bases). V lost 2 bases and J 5 bases, leaving 7 bases between the germline ends. Per germline, CDR1 MNHEY and CDR2 SVGAGI. The CDR3 has 12 residues. The CDR3 here is CASSYGGNEQYF. The CDR3 DNA is TGTGCCAGCAGTTACGGAGGGAACGAGCAGTACTTC.

V usage is TRBV9 and J usage is TRBJ2-7; possible D gene TRBD2, 5 bases. The length of the CDR3 is 13 residues. The V gene's germline CDR1 is SGDLS and CDR2 YYNGEE. V lost 0 bases and J 3 bases, leaving 7 bases between the germline ends. For the CDR3, the DNA is TGTGCCAGCAGCGTAGAACTAGACTACGAGCAGTACTTC. Residues: CASSVELDYEQYF.

Only a few counts were recorded for this clone. This chain uses TRBV29-1 with TRBJ2-2; TRBD1 might be the D (8 bases). In germline, CDR1 is SQVTM, CDR2 ANQGSEA. The V end was cut by 5 bases, the J end by 5 bases, with 21 bases between. This CDR3 contains 16 residues. Here the CDR3 reads CSVYHLDRGGTGELFF. The CDR3 DNA is TGCAGCGTTTACCATCTAGACAGGGGAGGGACCGGGGAGCTGTTTTTT.

As to this clone: One end of the junction varies from germline; a read error may be responsible. The chain combines TRBV7-9 with TRBJ2-4; TRBD2 matches 8 bases. The CDR3 contains 12 residues. The germline gives CDR1 SEHNR, CDR2 FQNEAQ (reference sequence). The CDR3 DNA sequence: TGTGCCAGCAGCCCTGGCGGGGGGATTCCGGACTTC. Amino acid sequence: CASSPGGGIPDF.

The V and J genes are TRBV30 and TRBJ1-2; no firm D call. The germline V and J ends were trimmed by 4 bases and 1 base, with 10 bases remaining between them. The CDR3 contains 13 residues. Germline V lookup: CDR1 GTSNPN, CDR2 SVGIG (reference sequence). CDR3 residues: CAWTQQFNYGYTF. CDR3 nucleotides: TGTGCCTGGACCCAACAGTTTAACTATGGCTACACCTTC. Combining the CDR3 with reference TRBV30 and TRBJ1-2 gives the whole variable domain SQTIHQWPATLVQPVGSPLSLECTVEGTSNPNLYWYRQAAGRGLQLLFYSVGIGQISSEVPQNLSASRPQDRQFILSSKKLLLSDSGFYLCAWTQQFNYGYTFGSGTRLTVV.

This clone has only one observation. The chain links TRBV7-3 to TRBJ2-3, with D unclear. Looked up from germline, CDR1 is SGHTA and CDR2 is FQGTGA. V dropped 5 bases and J dropped 4 bases, with 16 bases sitting between them. The CDR3 totals 15 residues. The CDR3 sequence is CASSPEPGSPDTQYF. DNA of the CDR3: TGTGCCAGCAGCCCCGAGCCGGGTAGCCCAGATACGCAGTATTTT. Based on the CDR3 plus reference TRBV7-3 and TRBJ2-3, the full variable domain is GAGVSQTPSNKVTEKGKYVELRCDPISGHTALYWYRQSLGQGPEFLIYFQGTGAADDSGLPNDRFFAVRPEGSVSTLKIQRTERGDSAVYLCASSPEPGSPDTQYFGPGTRLTVL.

The V and J genes are TRBV2 and TRBJ2-5; tentatively, D is TRBD2 (6 bases). Germline loops: CDR1 SNHLY, CDR2 FYNNEI. The CDR3 has 12 residues. V lost 8 bases and J lost 4, with 11 bases in between. The CDR3 sequence is CASRLVPETQYF. The DNA of the CDR3 is TGTGCCAGCCGACTAGTTCCAGAGACCCAGTACTTC. The complete variable domain, with remaining parts taken from reference TRBV2 and TRBJ2-5, reads EPEVTQTPSHQVTQMGQEVILRCVPISNHLYFYWYRQILGQKVEFLVSFYNNEISEKSEIFDDQFSVERPDGSNFTLKIRSTKLEDSAMYFCASRLVPETQYFGPGTRLLVL.

CDR3 in amino acids: CAISSDRTNEKLFF. DNA of the CDR3: TGTGCCATCAGTTCTGACAGAACTAATGAAAAACTGTTTTTT. The rearrangement joins TRBV10-3 to TRBJ1-4, with D possibly TRBD1 on 5 matching bases. The CDR3 totals 14 residues. From germline, CDR1 is ENHRY and CDR2 SYGVKD. V gave up 5 bases and J gave up 1 base, with 8 bases separating them.

The gene calls are TRBV5-4 and TRBJ2-1; TRBD1 aligns across 10 bases. Per germline, CDR1 SGHNT and CDR2 YYREEE (reference sequence). The V and J ends lost 3 bases and 7 bases, in that order; junction bases with no gene match: 13. The CDR3 covers 17 residues. The CDR3 protein is CASSSLSEGQGRNEQFF. The CDR3 bases are TGTGCCAGCAGCTCGCTATCCGAGGGACAGGGGAGGAATGAGCAGTTCTTC.

This rearrangement joins TRBV25-1 to TRBJ2-1; no firm D call. Deletions cut 3 bases from V and 4 bases from J, with 16 bases between. The CDR3 contains 16 residues. CDR1 is MGHDK and CDR2 is SYGVNS in the germline V gene. The CDR3 loop reads CASSESSGIKYNEQFF. As DNA, the CDR3 is TGTGCCAGCAGTGAGTCCTCGGGTATCAAATACAATGAGCAGTTCTTC.

The chain uses TRBV27 and TRBJ2-7; D is possibly TRBD1 (6 bases). The ends were cut back, 6 bases at V and 0 bases at J, with 18 bases in the middle. This CDR3 spans 16 amino acids. Per germline, CDR1 MNHEY and CDR2 SMNVEV (reference sequence). This chain's CDR3 is CASSSPGQYLSYEQYF. The CDR3, as DNA: TGTGCCAGCAGCTCCCCCGGACAGTACCTCTCCTACGAGCAGTACTTC.

The chain is built from TRBV25-1 and TRBJ2-7; 12 nucleotides align to TRBD1. This CDR3 has 14 amino acids. Germline V CDR1 and CDR2: MGHDK, SYGVNS. Trimming cost V 8 bases and J 4 bases; bases outside gene matches: 6. This CDR3 is CASEPGQGAYEQYF. For the CDR3, the DNA is TGTGCCAGCGAACCGGGACAGGGGGCTTACGAGCAGTACTTC.

Written as DNA, the CDR3 is TGCGCCAGCAGCGCCAGCGGGCTGGGTGGCTACACCTTC. The encoded protein is CASSASGLGGYTF. The chain recombines TRBV5-1 with TRBJ1-2; D is unclear. Germline V gene data show CDR1 as SGHRS and CDR2 as YFSETQ. The CDR3 covers 13 residues. The V and J ends lost 4 bases and 7 bases respectively, with 14 bases between them.

The rearrangement uses TRBV6-4 and TRBJ2-1; D is perhaps TRBD1 (5 bases). CDR3 length equals 14 residues. Germline V gene data show CDR1 as MRHNA and CDR2 as SNTAGT. V was pared by 5 bases and J by 5 bases, with 13 bases between. The CDR3 region is CASSPSTEHNEQFF. CDR3 DNA sequence: TGTGCCAGCAGTCCCTCGACAGAGCACAATGAGCAGTTCTTC.

The gene calls are TRBV5-1 and TRBJ2-1; TRBD2 agrees at 7 bases. Germline V gives CDR1 SGHRS, CDR2 YFSETQ. The J segment lost 0 bases and the V segment lost 3 bases, leaving 3 bases of the junction unmatched. This CDR3 contains 15 residues. The CDR3 reads CASSWGGSSYNEQFF. The CDR3 DNA is TGCGCCAGCAGCTGGGGGGGGAGCTCCTACAATGAGCAGTTCTTC.

This clone was picked up one time. This chain connects TRBV7-6 to TRBJ2-2; D possibly corresponds to TRBD1 (6 bases). The CDR3 extends over 15 amino acids. Germline CDR1 reads SGHVS; CDR2 reads FNYEAQ. The germline V and J ends were trimmed by 5 bases and 0 bases, with 10 bases remaining between them. The CDR3 DNA reads as TGTGCCAGCAGCCCCGGGACAACGAACACCGGGGAGCTGTTTTTT. This codes for CASSPGTTNTGELFF. The whole variable domain, remainder taken from reference TRBV7-6 and TRBJ2-2, is GAGVSQSPRYKVTKRGQDVALRCDPISGHVSLYWYRQALGQGPEFLTYFNYEAQQDKSGLPNDRFSAERPEGSISTLTIQRTEQRDSAMYRCASSPGTTNTGELFFGEGSRLTVL.

The gene calls are TRBV9 and TRBJ2-3, with D possibly TRBD2 on 5 matching bases. V was trimmed by 2 bases and J by 6 bases, leaving 16 bases between them. Germline CDR1 and CDR2: SGDLS and YYNGEE. The CDR3 contains 15 residues. The CDR3 region has the DNA TGTGCCAGCAGCGTCTCGGACTTCCCCCGGGATACGCAGTATTTT. Amino acid sequence: CASSVSDFPRDTQYF.

J is TRBJ2-7 and V is TRBV7-9, with D perhaps TRBD2 (5 bases). The CDR3 contains 14 residues. Trimming left V 5 bases short and J 3 bases short, with 14 bases between. The germline V gene has CDR1 SEHNR and CDR2 FQNEAQ (reference sequence). Written as DNA, the CDR3 is TGTGCCAGCAGCCGTACAACTAGGAGCTACGAGCAGTACTTC. Translated: CASSRTTRSYEQYF.

The chain couples TRBV19 to TRBJ1-2, with D unresolved. Germline V CDR1 and CDR2: LNHDA, SQIVND (reference sequence). Trimming took 0 bases from V and 5 from J, leaving 16 bases between them. The CDR3 runs to 16 residues. The CDR3 bases are TGTGCCAGTAGTATAGAATTACAGCTACTTCTATATGGCTACACCTTC. It translates to CASSIELQLLLYGYTF.

The chain combines TRBV30 with TRBJ1-3; D unresolved. CDR1 and CDR2 (germline): GTSNPN, SVGIG (reference sequence). V shed 5 bases and J shed 8 bases, with 10 bases lying between them. This CDR3 is built from 11 residues. CDR3 DNA: TGTGCCTGGGGGAGTCTCGACACCATATATTTT. It encodes CAWGSLDTIYF.